This entry describes one T cell receptor (beta chain). Its antigen remains unidentified. One base away there is no much larger clone; base qualities are not given. According to the study, the label for this sample's treatment or condition signals: about 20 received Ad26.COV2.S at low or high dose, single or two shots; a few received placebo; per-sample allocation not given. Repertoires of vaccine and placebo recipients were sequenced from samples collected on day 63 after the first injection. In Cohort 1b, around 25 adults aged 18-55 years were enrolled at a single site in Boston, USA, between 29 July and 7 August 2020. Ad26.COV2.S was a replication-incompetent adenovirus type 26 vector expressing a prefusion-stabilized SARS-CoV-2 spike protein from the original Wuhan strain. This sample is part of a study of Ad26.COV2.S vaccination and SARS-CoV-2 variants (dated by TCRdb to the early 2020s). The study in broad terms: Donors in the vaccine arm were drawn from COV1001, a multicentre, randomized, double-blind, placebo-controlled phase I-IIa trial testing Ad26.COV2.S in healthy adults. Ad26.COV2.S was administered intramuscularly at 5 x 10^10 or 1 x 10^11 viral particles, either as a single shot or as two shots given 56 days apart. TCRbeta repertoire sequencing served as the tool for gauging how specific and how broad the SARS-CoV-2-reactive T cell receptors were following Ad26.COV2.S vaccination. A total of around 32 samples were included in the TCR-sequenced set, comprising around 20 Ad26.COV2.S vaccine recipients, 5 placebo recipients and 8 SARS-CoV-2 convalescent individuals. Trial participants were randomized into five groups of five, in which low-dose or high-dose Ad26.COV2.S was given once or twice, or placebo was given on both occasions. Blinding of investigators to trial group allocation was maintained during experiments and outcome assessment. General study outcomes and caveats: According to the authors, total T cell responses may have been underestimated by the TCR breadth and depth analyses. Compared with placebo recipients, Ad26.COV2.S recipients showed higher spike-specific TCR breadth (P = 0.0014). Substantial breadth of spike-specific CD8+ and CD4+ T cell responses was reported after vaccination. The study was not powered to compare responses between vaccine doses or regimens. Vaccine and placebo recipients had comparable non-spike TCR breadth, which fits with the vaccine containing only spike.

The immunoSEQ Assay was the method used to sequence TCRbeta CDR3 regions. After extraction, genomic DNA underwent amplification by bias-controlled multiplex PCR, followed by high-throughput sequencing. In the original analysis: Collapsing and filtering of sequences were performed to quantify the absolute abundance of each unique TCRbeta CDR3 region. T cell fraction was estimated by normalization of TCRbeta template counts to usable DNA, with usable DNA being measured through amplification of reference genes present in all nucleated cells. Repertoire TCRs were annotated as SARS-CoV-2-specific by exact matching of V gene, CDR3 amino acid sequence and J gene to a known reactive TCR set. MIRA supplied the reference SARS-CoV-2 TCR set, which was filtered for enrichment in COVID-19-positive ImmuneCODE repertoires so that public or cross-reactive TCRs were removed. Based on the MIRA antigens, annotated TCRs were further analysed at the level of specific ORF or position within ORF. Depth was the summed frequency of annotated unique rearrangements, while breadth was defined as annotated unique rearrangements over total unique productive rearrangements. Two-sided Wilcoxon rank-sum tests were applied when comparing TCR breadth between groups. TCRdb retrieved this table from immuneACCESS and kept in-frame rearrangements only. Not all clones are present; in checked studies, unresolved V genes account for under half, and no reason is known for the remainder. That table gives V, J and clone size, and the DNA gave D and trimming. Present in this sample are 300,000 to 350,000 clones, around 89% of which were seen just once. Of the sample, under 6% falls within the top ten clones.

There are 14 amino acids in the CDR3, from cysteine to phenylalanine inclusive. Of the read, only the CDR3 DNA is kept; its 42 bases are in frame from base 1. The CDR1 and CDR2 encoded by the germline V gene are KGHSH and LQKENI. V was cut back by 0 bases and J by 11 bases, leaving a gap of 16 bases between them. The sequences come from peripheral blood, collected in a trial of Ad26.COV2.S vaccine versus placebo. The chain couples TRBV18 to TRBJ1-1; too little of a D gene remains to name it. The TCR sequence derives from a person aged 18 to 65 who received the Ad26.COV2.S COVID-19 vaccine or a placebo. The DNA sequence is given as TGTGCCAGCTCACCACCCATCGAACCGGGAATGGCTTTCTTT. Its protein product is CASSPPIEPGMAFF.